This TCR beta chain derives from a study of T cell responses to AZD1222 COVID-19 vaccine. V lost 6 bases to trimming and J lost 4 bases; unmatched junction nucleotides: 13. This CDR3 region has 16 residues. Germline CDR1 and CDR2: MNHEY and SVGEGT. Concerning this clone: No antigen is known for it.

Combined were second doses at about 4 or about 12 weeks. Using immunoSEQ multiplex PCR, the repertoire was profiled, and TCRdb retains in-frame clones only, with some absent. Of roughly 120,000 clones in the sample, about nine tenths were seen once. The study, taken as a whole, reports: Increased Spike-specific TCR breadth and depth were observed after two AZD1222 doses. At baseline, seropositivity was found in only a handful of AZD1222 recipients.

The sequence derives from an adult who received the AZD1222 COVID-19 vaccine. Here the sequenced sample was peripheral blood, taken 28 days after the second AZD1222 dose. The J gene is TRBJ2-3, the V gene TRBV6-2 or TRBV6-3, with TRBD2 matching 7 bases. The CDR3 region is CASSTTGRAGADTQYF. The CDR3 DNA is TGTGCCAGCAGCACCACGGGACGGGCGGGGGCAGATACGCAGTATTTT.